A single sample gave rise to the 2 T cell receptor beta chains below, sequenced in a study of blood T cell repertoires in COVID-19. The protocol was immunoSEQ multiplex PCR, while the TCRdb copy is restricted to in-frame clones and leaves out a portion. The repertoire holds roughly 130,000 clones, with 70% to 90% as singletons. Sample: PBMCs or T cells enriched from blood (not recorded which). These receptors came from a woman between 45 and 60 years old with acute COVID-19.

This clone has a handful of counts. This rearrangement joins TRBV7-2 to TRBJ1-3; 8 bases align to TRBD1. The CDR3 is made up of 16 amino acids. Germline CDR1 reads SGHTA; CDR2 reads FQGNSA. Trimming at V came to 2 bases and at J to 2 bases, leaving 5 bases not matched to a gene. This CDR3 is CASSLYQGAAGNTIYF. In DNA, the CDR3 is TGTGCCAGCAGCTTATATCAGGGGGCGGCTGGAAACACCATATATTTT.

The chain has TRBV6-5 and TRBJ2-7, with a tentative D call TRBD2 (5 bases). The CDR3 contains 15 residues. Germline loops: CDR1 MNHEY, CDR2 SVGAGI. Trimming cost V 10 bases and J 7 bases, with 26 bases left between them. The DNA for the CDR3 is TGTGCCACCCTTCCGGGGATGTCGACCTCTCGGGAGCAGTACTTC. It encodes CATLPGMSTSREQYF.